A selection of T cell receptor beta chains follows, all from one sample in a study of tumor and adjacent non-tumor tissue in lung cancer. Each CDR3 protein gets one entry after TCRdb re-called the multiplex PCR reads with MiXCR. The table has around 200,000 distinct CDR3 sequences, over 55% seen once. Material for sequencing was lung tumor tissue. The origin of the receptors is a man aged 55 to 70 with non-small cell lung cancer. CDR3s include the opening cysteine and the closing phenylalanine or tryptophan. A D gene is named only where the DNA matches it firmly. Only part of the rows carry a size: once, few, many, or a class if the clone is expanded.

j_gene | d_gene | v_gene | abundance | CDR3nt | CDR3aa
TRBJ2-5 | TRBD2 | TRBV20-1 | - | TGCAGTGCTAGATGGGGGGGTGGAGAGACCCAGTACTTC | CSARWGGGETQYF
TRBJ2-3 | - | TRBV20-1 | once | TGCAGTCCTAGACCTCAGGGGATCACCACAGATACGCAGTATTTT | CSPRPQGITTDTQYF
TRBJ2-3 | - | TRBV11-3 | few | TGTGCCAGCAGTATGACGGGCCTCACAGATACGCAGTATTTT | CASSMTGLTDTQYF
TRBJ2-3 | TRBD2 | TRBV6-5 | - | TGTGCCAGCAATACCCTAGCGGGGGGACTCACAGATACGCAGTATTTT | CASNTLAGGLTDTQYF
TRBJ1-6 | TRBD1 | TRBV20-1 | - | TGCAGTGCTAGAGAGGGGTATACAGGGGCAGATTTACCCCTCCACTTT | CSAREGYTGADLPLHF
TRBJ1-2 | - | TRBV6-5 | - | TGTGCCAGTAGTAAACGGTTGCACTATGGCTACACCTTC | CASSKRLHYGYTF
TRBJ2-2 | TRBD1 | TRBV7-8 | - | TGTACCAGCAGCTTAGACAGGGTGAACACCGGGGAGCTGTTTTTT | CTSSLDRVNTGELFF
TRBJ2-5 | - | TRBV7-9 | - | TGTGCCAGCAGCTCGACTAACGGGGTGGAGACCCAGTACTTC | CASSSTNGVETQYF
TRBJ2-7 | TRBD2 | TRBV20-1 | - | TGTAGTGTTAGTGGCGGGGGTCCCTACGAGCAGTACTTC | CSVSGGGPYEQYF
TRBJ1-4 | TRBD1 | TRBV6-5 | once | TGTACCAACAGCCAGGACAGGGGGCAAAAAAAACTGTTTTTT | CTNSQDRGQKKLFF
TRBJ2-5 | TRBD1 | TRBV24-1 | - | TGTGCCACCAGTGATCCCACGGCAGGGGGCAAAGAGACCCAGTACTTC | CATSDPTAGGKETQYF
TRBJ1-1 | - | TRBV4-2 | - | TGTGCTAGCAACCCCCGAGGCCAGGGCACTGAAGCTTTCTTT | CASNPRGQGTEAFF
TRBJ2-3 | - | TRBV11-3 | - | TGTGTCAGAGAGAACTTACGCACAGATACGCAGTATTTT | CVRENLRTDTQYF
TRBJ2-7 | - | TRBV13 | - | TGTGCCAGCAGCTTAGACAGGGTAATTAACGAGCAGTACTTC | CASSLDRVINEQYF
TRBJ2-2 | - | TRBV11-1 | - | TGTGCCAACGGCTTAAAACGACAAGGCACCGGGGAGCTGTTTTTT | CANGLKRQGTGELFF
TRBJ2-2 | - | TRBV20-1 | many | TGCAGTGCTCAAAGAGGTGGAAGTGGCGCCGGGGAGCTGTTTTTT | CSAQRGGSGAGELFF
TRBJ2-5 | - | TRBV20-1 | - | TGCAGTGCTCCACAGGCTTCGGGGGCTGGGGAGACCCAGTACTTC | CSAPQASGAGETQYF
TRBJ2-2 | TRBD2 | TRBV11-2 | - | TGTGCAAGCAGCTTAGCGGGGGGGAAGAGCACCGGGGAGCTGTTTTTT | CASSLAGGKSTGELFF